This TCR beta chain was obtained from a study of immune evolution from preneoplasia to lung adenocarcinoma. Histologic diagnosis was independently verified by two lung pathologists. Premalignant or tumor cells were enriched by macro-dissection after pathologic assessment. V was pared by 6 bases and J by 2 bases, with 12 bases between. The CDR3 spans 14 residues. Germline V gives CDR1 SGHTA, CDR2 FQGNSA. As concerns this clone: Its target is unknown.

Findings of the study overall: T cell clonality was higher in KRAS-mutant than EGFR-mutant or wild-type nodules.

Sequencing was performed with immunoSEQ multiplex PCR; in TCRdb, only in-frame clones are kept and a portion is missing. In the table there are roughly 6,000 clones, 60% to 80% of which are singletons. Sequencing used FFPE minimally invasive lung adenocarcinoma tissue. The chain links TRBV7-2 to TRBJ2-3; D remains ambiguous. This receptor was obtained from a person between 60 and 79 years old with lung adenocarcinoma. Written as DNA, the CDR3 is TGTGCCAGCAGACCCCTCCCCAACACAGATACGCAGTATTTT. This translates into CASRPLPNTDTQYF.